One sample yielded the 14 T cell receptor beta chains listed below, sequenced in a study of blood T cell repertoires in COVID-19. Generated by immunoSEQ multiplex PCR, the TCRdb table keeps only in-frame clones and is missing some. The sample records 150,000 or so clones, more than 75% being singletons. Sequenced sample: PBMCs or T cells enriched from blood (not recorded which). Receptor source: a man in his forties who had recovered from COVID-19.

This sequence joins TRBV4-2 and TRBJ2-1, with D uncertain. Germline CDR1 is LGHNA and CDR2 is YNFKEQ. V was shortened by 0 bases and J by 0 bases, with 15 bases between the two germline ends. The CDR3 is 18 residues long. CDR3 in amino acids: CASSQEVRQDGSYNEQFF. The CDR3 bases are TGTGCCAGCAGCCAAGAAGTCCGGCAGGATGGCTCCTACAATGAGCAGTTCTTC.

This clone occurred once. This chain uses TRBV11-2 with TRBJ2-5; TRBD2 is a possible D gene (7 bases). V dropped 0 bases and J dropped 6 bases, with 17 bases sitting between them. Per germline, CDR1 SGHAT and CDR2 FQNNGV. The CDR3 is 16 amino acids. Here the CDR3 reads CASSLEGGGARKTQYF. CDR3 nucleotide sequence: TGTGCCAGCAGCTTAGAGGGCGGGGGCGCCAGGAAGACCCAGTACTTC.

The V call is TRBV21-1, the J call TRBJ2-5; the table gives TRBD2 as D, unverified against the DNA. TRBV21-1 is noted as a pseudogene. CDR3 length: 15 residues. CDR3 residues: CASSYKTNISETQYF. The CDR3 region has the DNA TGTGCCAGCAGCTACAAGACTAATATTTCAGAGACCCAGTACTTC.

The chain links TRBV3-1 (or the pseudogene TRBV3-2) to TRBJ1-1, with a weak D call TRBD1 (5 bases). This CDR3 has 14 amino acids. CDR1 LGHDT and CDR2 YNNKEL come from the germline V gene (reference sequence). The V end was cut by 2 bases, the J end by 1 base, with 8 bases between. DNA of the CDR3: TGTGCCAGCAGCCAACCAGGGCCGAACACTGAAGCTTTCTTT. Encoded protein: CASSQPGPNTEAFF.

The chain combines TRBV5-1 with TRBJ2-1; a weak D match, TRBD1 (6 bases). Germline CDR1 and CDR2: SGHRS and YFSETQ. This CDR3 has 12 amino acids. Trimming removed 4 bases at V and 8 bases at J, with 10 bases between. Here the CDR3 reads CASSPTGHEQFF. In nucleotides, the CDR3 is TGCGCCAGCAGCCCTACAGGGCATGAGCAGTTCTTC.

This clone has only one observation. V and J are TRBV19 and TRBJ2-3, with D possibly matching TRBD2 (5 bases). Germline V CDR1 and CDR2: LNHDA, SQIVND (reference sequence). V was pared by 5 bases and J by 2 bases, with 11 bases between. The CDR3 loop spans 14 amino acids. CDR3 coding DNA: TGTGCCAGTAGTCTCCGGGGTTTCACAGATACGCAGTATTTT. Protein: CASSLRGFTDTQYF.

V gene TRBV6-1 combines with J gene TRBJ2-1; TRBD1 agrees at 7 bases. Germline V gene sequence: CDR1 MNHNS, CDR2 SASEGT. Trimming took 8 bases from V and 8 from J; bases not matched to a gene: 9. The CDR3 runs 13 residues. In DNA form, the CDR3 reads TGTGCCAGCGGACAGGACCTGTTCGATGAGCAGTTCTTC. Translating gives CASGQDLFDEQFF.

The chain employs TRBV6-2 or TRBV6-3 and TRBJ2-7; D uncertain. There are 12 residues in the CDR3. The germline V and J ends were trimmed by 3 bases and 6 bases, with 9 bases remaining between them. Germline V CDR1 and CDR2: MNHEY, SVGEGT. CDR3 residues: CASSYLSPEQYF. In nucleotides, the CDR3 is TGTGCCAGCAGTTATTTGTCTCCCGAGCAGTACTTC.

V gene TRBV2 combines with J gene TRBJ2-5, with 7 bases lining up with TRBD1. After removal of 6 bases from V and 4 bases from J, the junction contained 5 bases not matched to a gene. CDR1 and CDR2 from the germline V gene are SNHLY and FYNNEI. The length of the CDR3 is 13 residues. The CDR3 sequence is CASRKDRRETQYF. The CDR3 DNA follows: TGTGCCAGCAGGAAGGACAGGCGAGAGACCCAGTACTTC.

V is TRBV19 and J is TRBJ1-1; D uncertain. V was shortened by 4 bases and J by 0 bases, with 9 bases between the two germline ends. The length of the CDR3 is 14 residues. Germline CDR1 and CDR2: LNHDA and SQIVND (reference sequence). As DNA, the CDR3 is TGTGCCAGTAGTACCAGTACGTTGAACACTGAAGCTTTCTTT. This gives the protein CASSTSTLNTEAFF.

This clone has just one count. The gene calls are TRBV5-6 and TRBJ1-1; maybe TRBD1 (5 bases). Looked up from germline, CDR1 is SGHDT and CDR2 is YYEEEE. The CDR3 is 12 residues long. The V end lost 1 base, the J end lost 6 bases, and 7 bases lay between the germline ends. The CDR3 bases are TGTGCCAGCAGCTTGTACAGGTCTGAAGCTTTCTTT. The encoded protein is CASSLYRSEAFF.

The genes are TRBV5-1 and TRBJ2-7, with 11 bases lining up with TRBD2. The junction had 11 bases not matched to a gene; V was cut back by 6 bases and J by 9 bases. The germline V gene has CDR1 SGHRS and CDR2 YFSETQ. The CDR3 extends over 14 amino acids. CDR3 bases: TGCGCCAGCACCCTTTCTAGCGGGGGGCCGGGGCAGTACTTC. Translating gives CASTLSSGGPGQYF. Drawing the rest from reference TRBV5-1 and TRBJ2-7, the complete variable domain is KAGVTQTPRYLIKTRGQQVTLSCSPISGHRSVSWYQQTPGQGLQFLFEYFSETQRNKGNFPGRFSGRQFSNSRSEMNVSTLELGDSALYLCASTLSSGGPGQYFGPGTRLTVT.

This rearrangement joins TRBV9 to TRBJ2-2; 8 bases are a match to TRBD1. With V trimmed by 0 bases and J by 8 bases, 3 bases remained unmatched. The CDR3 is 14 residues long. The V gene's germline CDR1 is SGDLS and CDR2 YYNGEE. The CDR3: CASSVAQGAGELFF. CDR3 coding DNA: TGTGCCAGCAGCGTAGCCCAGGGGGCAGGGGAGCTGTTTTTT.

This chain uses TRBV7-3 with TRBJ2-1; 7 bases fit TRBD1. The V gene's germline CDR1 is SGHTA and CDR2 FQGTGA. The CDR3 totals 13 residues. V trimming: 4 bases; J trimming: 4 bases; junction bases outside the gene matches: 1. The DNA for the CDR3 is TGTGCCAGCAGCTCGGACAGGTACAATGAGCAGTTCTTC. The encoded protein is CASSSDRYNEQFF.